This T cell receptor (beta chain) was sequenced in a study of identifying expanded T cells in peripheral blood. General study findings and limits: Across healthy donors, higher total template counts meant significantly greater roughly two-week count variance. Technical replicates showed roughly 1.2 changed clones; two weeks roughly 18; four weeks 19.

During the collection period, no donor immune events like infections were recorded. Measured with immunoSEQ multiplex PCR; TCRdb has only the in-frame clones, and not every one. The sample lists roughly 100,000 clones; more than 85% were seen once. To note about this clone: Its antigen is unknown.

With V trimmed by 5 bases and J by 9 bases, 10 bases remained unmatched. Germline CDR1 reads SGHTA; CDR2 reads FQGNSA. This CDR3 spans 15 amino acids. The chain carries TRBV7-2 and TRBJ2-1; 10 bases are shared with TRBD1. The receptor comes from a person between 18 and 70 years old in good health. The sample was blood. The CDR3 bases are TGTGCCAGCAGCCTAGTCCGGACAGGGGGGAGTGAGCAGTTCTTC. This codes for CASSLVRTGGSEQFF. Complete variable domain (other parts from reference TRBV7-2 and TRBJ2-1): GAGVSQSPSNKVTEKGKDVELRCDPISGHTALYWYRQSLGQGLEFLIYFQGNSAPDKSGLPSDRFSAERTGGSVSTLTIQRTQQEDSAVYLCASSLVRTGGSEQFFGPGTRLTVL.